This T cell receptor beta chain originates from a study of blood T cell repertoires in COVID-19. The overall study: The United States, Italy and Spain were the sources of the acute and convalescent COVID-19 samples.

The germline CDR1 and CDR2 sequences are MNHEY and SMNVEV (reference sequence). Trimming took off 6 bases at V and 3 bases at J, with 8 bases between the two ends. The CDR3 is made up of 12 amino acids. As originally analysed: Amplification with reference gene primers provided the estimates of nucleated cell counts. Clones were read by immunoSEQ multiplex PCR, and TCRdb kept only the in-frame ones, dropping some. Clone size and V and J calls were adopted from that table, with D and trimming inferred from the DNA. The table includes more than 300,000 clones, 87% detected once. Cohort allocation depended upon clinical history that participants reported. Cohort 3 recovery required two negative PCRs, clearance, or symptom resolution.

This chain uses TRBV27 with TRBJ1-2; D remains unclear. The sequence came from a woman aged 25 to 39 who had recovered from COVID-19. Sample: PBMCs or T cells enriched from blood (not recorded which). The CDR3 here is CASRHGDYGYTF. The CDR3 DNA is TGTGCCAGCAGGCACGGTGACTATGGCTACACCTTC.